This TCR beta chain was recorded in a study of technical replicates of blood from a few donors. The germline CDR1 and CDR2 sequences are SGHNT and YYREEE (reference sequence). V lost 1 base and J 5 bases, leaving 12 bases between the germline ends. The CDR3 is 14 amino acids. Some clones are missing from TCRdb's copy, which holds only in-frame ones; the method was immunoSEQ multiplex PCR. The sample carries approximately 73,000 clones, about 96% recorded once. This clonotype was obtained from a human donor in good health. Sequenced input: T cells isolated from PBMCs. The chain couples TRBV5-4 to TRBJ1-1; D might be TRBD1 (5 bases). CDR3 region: CASSLQAGFTEAFF. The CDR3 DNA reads TGTGCCAGCAGCTTGCAGGCAGGGTTTACTGAAGCTTTCTTT.